This T cell receptor (beta chain) was profiled in a study of cytomegalovirus exposure and HLA in healthy donors. Notes on this clone: Its specificity is unknown.

The assay was immunoSEQ multiplex PCR, and TCRdb's table has in-frame clones only and misses some. The repertoire holds roughly 220,000 clones, with over 80% as singletons. The study's findings and limits: Usually a TCR sequence was rare, but some public TCRs were found in many donors.

The CDR3 is 14 amino acids. From germline, CDR1 is SGHDT and CDR2 YYEEEE. The ends were cut back, 2 bases at V and 9 bases at J, with 15 bases in the middle. The TCR sequence derives from a woman aged 18 to 35 in good health and CMV-seronegative. The specimen sequenced was PBMCs. The chain links TRBV5-6 to TRBJ2-4, with D perhaps matching TRBD1 (6 bases). CDR3: CASSLPQGFAIQYF. The CDR3 nucleotides are TGTGCCAGCAGCTTACCACAGGGTTTTGCCATTCAGTACTTC.